These 21 T cell receptor beta chains originate from one sample sequenced in a study of blood T cells in healthy people across ages. For the second PCR, which ran for about 6 to 11 cycles, a sample-barcoded 5' primer and a J-beta primer mix were used. MiXCR was run by TCRdb on the 5' RACE reads, yielding one entry per CDR3 protein. The sample shows about 830,000 distinct CDR3 sequences, roughly 60% of them seen only once. Material: blood. The receptors derive from a man aged 30-40 years in good health.

The V and J genes are TRBV7-2 and TRBJ2-3; D might be TRBD1 or TRBD2, each matching 6 bases. The CDR3 has 19 residues. Germline V gene lookup returns CDR1 SGHTA and CDR2 FQGNSA. With 5 bases removed from V and 2 bases from J, the gap between germline ends came to 26 bases. The CDR3 nucleotides are TGTGCCAGCAGCATAACCGGGACACGGTACGGAGGGATCACAGATACGCAGTATTTT. This codes for CASSITGTRYGGITDTQYF. The variable domain in full, with the rest retrieved from reference TRBV7-2 and TRBJ2-3, is GAGVSQSPSNKVTEKGKDVELRCDPISGHTALYWYRQSLGQGLEFLIYFQGNSAPDKSGLPSDRFSAERTGGSVSTLTIQRTQQEDSAVYLCASSITGTRYGGITDTQYFGPGTRLTVL.

V is TRBV6-6 and J is TRBJ1-1; D is perhaps TRBD1 (6 bases). The germline CDR1 and CDR2 sequences are MNHNY and SVGAGI (reference sequence). V gave up 7 bases and J gave up 3 bases, with 12 bases separating them. This CDR3 is 13 amino acids long. DNA for the CDR3: TGTGCCAGCATACGGGGGCGGTACACTGAAGCTTTCTTT. It codes for CASIRGRYTEAFF.

This clonotype was counted once. The rearrangement joins TRBV12-3 or TRBV12-4 to TRBJ2-1; 7 positions agree with TRBD1. The V gene end was trimmed by 5 bases and the J gene end by 10 bases; junction bases not matched to a gene: 11. CDR3 length: 14 residues. The CDR3 is CASSQTRGTYEQFF. CDR3 sequence (DNA): TGTGCCAGCAGTCAAACCAGGGGGACCTACGAGCAGTTCTTC.

The chain combines TRBV7-9 with TRBJ1-1; D might be TRBD1 (6 bases). This CDR3 is 12 amino acids long. V was cut by 5 bases and J by 8 bases, with 12 bases left in between. Per germline, CDR1 SEHNR and CDR2 FQNEAQ (reference sequence). In DNA, the CDR3 is TGTGCCAGCAGCCCGAGGGGGAAGGAAGCTTTCTTT. Amino acids: CASSPRGKEAFF. Together with reference TRBV7-9 and TRBJ1-1, the CDR3 gives the full variable domain: DTGVSQNPRHKITKRGQNVTFRCDPISEHNRLYWYRQTLGQGPEFLTYFQNEAQLEKSRLLSDRFSAERPKGSFSTLEIQRTEQGDSAMYLCASSPRGKEAFFGQGTRLTVV.

The chain is built from TRBV12-3 or TRBV12-4 and TRBJ2-7; no firm D call. The CDR3 runs to 13 residues. Between the trimmed V and J ends, which lost 4 bases and 6 bases, there was a span of 13 bases. The CDR3 sequence is CASSSTVLGEQYF. The CDR3 DNA is TGTGCCAGCAGTTCAACAGTGCTCGGCGAGCAGTACTTC.

About this clonotype itself: The junction departs from germline at one end; a sequencing error may be responsible. V gene TRBV20-1 combines with J gene TRBJ2-5; D unresolved. Germline CDR1 reads DFQATT; CDR2 reads SNEGSKA (reference sequence). There are 11 residues in the CDR3. The CDR3 spells CSAGDYTATYF. The DNA for the CDR3 is TGCAGTGCTGGAGATTACACAGCTACGTACTTC.

The chain combines TRBV7-9 with TRBJ1-4; TRBD1 agrees at 10 bases. Germline V gene sequence: CDR1 SEHNR, CDR2 FQNEAQ (reference sequence). This CDR3 is 17 amino acids long. With 5 bases clipped from V and 3 bases from J, the junction kept 9 bases outside the gene matches. The CDR3 sequence: CASSGRTGGEANEKLFF. Here the CDR3 DNA reads TGTGCCAGCAGCGGGCGGACAGGGGGAGAGGCTAATGAAAAACTGTTTTTT.

The J gene is TRBJ2-5, the V gene TRBV20-1, with D tentatively TRBD2 (6 bases). V was shortened by 5 bases and J by 6 bases, with 16 bases between the two germline ends. CDR1 and CDR2 from the germline V gene are DFQATT and SNEGSKA (reference sequence). The CDR3 totals 13 residues. CDR3 DNA: TGCAGTGCTGGACCTACTAGCATTCAGACCCAGTACTTC. Translating gives CSAGPTSIQTQYF.

This clonotype showed up just once. This chain links TRBV2 with TRBJ2-1; D might be TRBD2 (7 bases). V lost 5 bases and J 9 bases, leaving 17 bases between the germline ends. CDR1 and CDR2 from the germline V gene are SNHLY and FYNNEI. This CDR3 is built from 14 residues. DNA for the CDR3: TGTGCCAGCAGTCGGGGGGCCCGTGCGGGTGAGCAGTTCTTC. The encoded protein is CASSRGARAGEQFF.

The rearrangement uses TRBV7-2 and TRBJ2-1; D unresolved. Germline V lookup: CDR1 SGHTA, CDR2 FQGNSA. CDR3 size: 16 residues. Trimming cost V 4 bases and J 5 bases, with 18 bases left between them. CDR3 amino acids: CASSSAPQALNNEQFF. The CDR3 bases are TGTGCCAGCAGCTCCGCCCCGCAGGCTTTAAACAATGAGCAGTTCTTC.

V and J are TRBV15 and TRBJ2-1; D is tentatively TRBD1 or TRBD2 (8 bases each). V was clipped by 3 bases and J by 9 bases, with 15 bases between them. The CDR3 has 14 amino acids. Germline CDR1 reads LNHNV; CDR2 reads YYDKDF (reference sequence). In DNA, the CDR3 is TGTGCCACCAGCAGGAGTAGCGGGACAGGTGAGCAGTTCTTC. Translated, it gives CATSRSSGTGEQFF.

The J gene is TRBJ2-1, the V gene TRBV29-1; D uncertain. Trimming took 3 bases from V and 7 from J, leaving 13 bases between them. The germline CDR1 and CDR2 sequences are SQVTM and ANQGSEA. CDR3 length: 13 amino acids. CDR3 DNA: TGCAGCGTTGAGGGTGTCCGGCGAAATGAGCAGTTCTTC. It encodes CSVEGVRRNEQFF.

This rearrangement joins TRBV20-1 to TRBJ2-1; D may be TRBD1 or TRBD2 (6 bases each). The germline V and J ends were trimmed by 3 bases and 7 bases, with 19 bases remaining between them. Per germline, CDR1 DFQATT and CDR2 SNEGSKA (reference sequence). This CDR3 is built from 15 residues. CDR3 DNA: TGCAGTGCTAGTAGGGGGGCGCCGCCCCGTAATGAGCAGTTCTTC. It codes for CSASRGAPPRNEQFF.

The chain carries TRBV27 and TRBJ2-5, with D perhaps being TRBD1 or TRBD2 (5 bases each). Germline assignment: CDR1 MNHEY and CDR2 SMNVEV (reference sequence). The germline V and J ends were trimmed by 6 bases and 5 bases, with 19 bases remaining between them. The CDR3 is made up of 15 amino acids. DNA for the CDR3: TGTGCCAGCAGCCGAGGGGTTTCGCACTGGGAGACCCAGTACTTC. Protein sequence: CASSRGVSHWETQYF.

The chain recombines TRBV20-1 with TRBJ2-7; D unresolved. Germline CDR1 and CDR2: DFQATT and SNEGSKA (reference sequence). This CDR3 has 12 amino acids. Trimming left V 4 bases short and J 0 bases short, with 7 bases between. CDR3 bases: TGCAGTGCTACCAGAAGCTCCTACGAGCAGTACTTC. Protein sequence: CSATRSSYEQYF.

The chain recombines TRBV7-9 with TRBJ1-2; the D gene is possibly TRBD1 (5 bases). Trimming stripped 5 bases from V and 8 bases from J, with 12 bases between. There are 12 residues in the CDR3. CDR1 is SEHNR and CDR2 is FQNEAQ in the germline V gene (reference sequence). This chain's CDR3 is CASSRARDGYTF. The CDR3 nucleotides are TGTGCCAGCAGCCGGGCTAGGGACGGCTACACCTTC.

This clonotype was seen a handful of times. The rearrangement joins TRBV18 to TRBJ2-5, with D perhaps matching TRBD2 (5 bases). The germline V gene has CDR1 KGHSH and CDR2 LQKENI. The CDR3 extends over 19 amino acids. The V gene lost 3 bases and the J gene lost 4 bases, with 27 bases spanning the gap. For the CDR3, the DNA is TGTGCCAGCTCACCTTTTTGGAGGCCAGCCCAAGATGCTACAGAGACCCAGTACTTC. It yields the protein CASSPFWRPAQDATETQYF. Supplemented by reference TRBV18 and TRBJ2-5, the full variable domain reads NAGVMQNPRHLVRRRGQEARLRCSPMKGHSHVYWYRQLPEEGLKFMVYLQKENIIDESGMPKERFSAEFPKEGPSILRIQQVVRGDSAAYFCASSPFWRPAQDATETQYFGPGTRLLVL.

This clonotype was picked up many times. This chain joins TRBV11-2 and TRBJ2-7, with D possibly called TRBD1 or TRBD2 (5 bases each). Trimming removed 5 bases from V and 2 bases from J, with 16 bases in between. Germline loops: CDR1 SGHAT, CDR2 FQNNGV. There are 15 residues in the CDR3. In nucleotides, the CDR3 is TGTGCCAGCAGCCGGACCGGGACGTCAGCCTACGAGCAGTACTTC. It translates to CASSRTGTSAYEQYF.

J is TRBJ1-2 and V is TRBV20-1, with D unclear. The CDR3 is 13 residues long. Looked up from germline, CDR1 is DFQATT and CDR2 is SNEGSKA (reference sequence). Between the trimmed V and J ends, which lost 8 bases and 3 bases, there was a span of 16 bases. This chain's CDR3 is CSRRLVLDYGYTF. The CDR3, as DNA: TGCAGTCGGCGGTTAGTTTTAGACTATGGCTACACCTTC.

The sample holds many counts of this clonotype. A clone one base away is much larger, so this may be a read error. The chain combines TRBV6-2 or TRBV6-3 with TRBJ2-7; the match to TRBD2 covers 10 bases. CDR3 length: 14 amino acids. Unmatched junction bases numbered 12, after V lost 10 bases and J lost 6 bases. Germline values: CDR1 MNHEY, CDR2 SVGEGT. CDR3 loop: CATLGAGGPFEQYF. CDR3 DNA sequence: TGTGCCACCCTTGGAGCGGGAGGGCCCTTCGAGCAGTACTTC.

V usage is TRBV7-9 and J usage is TRBJ1-4, with TRBD1 identical over 9 bases. The germline V gene encodes CDR1 SEHNR and CDR2 FQNEAQ (reference sequence). V lost 5 bases to trimming and J lost 8 bases; unmatched junction nucleotides: 6. The CDR3 is 14 residues long. CDR3 region: CASSDGTGREKLFF. In nucleotides, the CDR3 is TGTGCCAGCAGCGACGGGACAGGGCGGGAAAAACTGTTTTTT.